The 19 T cell receptor beta chains in this list originate from one sample, sequenced in a study of shared clonotypes between healthy human individuals. Repertoires were generated with immunoSEQ multiplex PCR, while TCRdb's copy carries only in-frame clones and drops some. This sample has 950,000 to 1,100,000 clones, with approximately 80% found just once. Sequenced: memory CD4+ T cells from PBMCs. Subset denoted: CD45RA-negative fraction. Receptors were obtained from a man younger than 35 in good health. Some clones in this sample may be carry-over from other donors' samples.

CDR3 protein: CAWSFIRDYEQYF. CDR3 in DNA: TGTGCCTGGAGTTTCATTCGGGACTACGAGCAGTACTTC. The genes are TRBV30 and TRBJ2-7, with D maybe TRBD2 (5 bases). The CDR3 extends over 13 amino acids. Trimming pared 2 bases from V and 3 bases from J, leaving 11 bases between. Germline V gene lookup returns CDR1 GTSNPN and CDR2 SVGIG (reference sequence).

The chain joins TRBV5-1 to TRBJ1-3; D not resolved. V was clipped by 0 bases and J by 4 bases, with 14 bases between them. Germline loops: CDR1 SGHRS, CDR2 YFSETQ. The CDR3 totals 16 residues. CDR3 DNA: TGCGCCAGCAGCTTGGATCCGGGTGAGACGGGAAACACCATATATTTT. Its protein product is CASSLDPGETGNTIYF.

Details on this clone: The sample carries other DNA sequences with the same CDR3. This chain uses TRBV28 with TRBJ2-1; TRBD2 aligns across 9 bases. V shed 2 bases and J 1 base; nucleotides not matched to a gene: 0. From germline, CDR1 is MDHEN and CDR2 SYDVKM. The CDR3 contains 15 residues. Written as DNA, the CDR3 is TGTGCCAGCAGTTTAGCGGGAGGGTCCTACAATGAGCAGTTCTTC. This gives the protein CASSLAGGSYNEQFF.

The chain carries TRBV2 and TRBJ2-5, with no clear D. The CDR3 spans 14 residues. CDR1 and CDR2 (germline): SNHLY, FYNNEI. V lost 4 bases and J lost 5, with 14 bases in between. The CDR3 bases are TGTGCCAGCAGTGTCCTGATGGGTGGGGAGACCCAGTACTTC. This sequence encodes CASSVLMGGETQYF.

The gene calls are TRBV5-4 and TRBJ2-2; D uncertain. The V and J ends lost 4 bases and 3 bases respectively, with 7 bases between them. This CDR3 comprises 13 residues. Germline CDR1 is SGHNT and CDR2 is YYREEE (reference sequence). CDR3 sequence: CASSPQYTGELFF. CDR3 in DNA: TGTGCCAGCAGCCCACAATACACCGGGGAGCTGTTTTTT.

V is TRBV5-4 and J is TRBJ1-3; TRBD1 matches at 7 bases. Germline V lookup: CDR1 SGHNT, CDR2 YYREEE (reference sequence). V gave up 4 bases and J gave up 3 bases; unmatched junction bases: 4. This CDR3 spans 14 amino acids. The chain's CDR3 is CASSQGGVGNTIYF. The CDR3 coding sequence is TGTGCCAGCAGCCAAGGGGGCGTTGGAAACACCATATATTTT.

This rearrangement joins TRBV4-1 to TRBJ2-1; D possibly corresponds to TRBD1 (6 bases). The length of the CDR3 is 13 residues. Trimming removed 0 bases from V and 12 bases from J, with 12 bases in between. Germline V gene sequence: CDR1 MGHRA, CDR2 YSYEKL. The CDR3 region is CASSQDPGRGQFF. CDR3 sequence (DNA): TGCGCCAGCAGCCAAGATCCGGGCAGGGGGCAGTTCTTC.

This clone was seen just once. The chain recombines TRBV11-2 with TRBJ2-7; maybe TRBD2 (6 bases). There are 16 residues in the CDR3. Germline V gene lookup returns CDR1 SGHAT and CDR2 FQNNGV. Trimming pared 5 bases from V and 0 bases from J, leaving 17 bases between. This CDR3 reads CASSPLGGPSSYEQYF. The DNA of the CDR3 is TGTGCCAGCAGCCCCCTGGGGGGACCGAGCTCCTACGAGCAGTACTTC.

Concerning this clone: With a far larger clone one base away, a read error is the likely cause. Other nucleotide sequences in the sample specify the same CDR3. This chain joins TRBV7-8 and TRBJ2-5, with D hard to call. Trimming stripped 6 bases from V and 14 bases from J, with 28 bases between. The CDR3 is 15 residues long. Germline V lookup: CDR1 SGHVS, CDR2 FQNEAQ. This CDR3 reads CASSFLRYSPYEQYF. CDR3 nucleotides: TGTGCCAGCAGTTTCCTCCGCTACTCACCCTACGAGCAATACTTC.

J is TRBJ2-3 and V is TRBV9; 11 nucleotides line up with TRBD2. This CDR3 is 21 amino acids long. Germline CDR1 reads SGDLS; CDR2 reads YYNGEE. Germline trimming cut 3 bases from V and 1 base from J; bases unmatched to any gene: 19. CDR3: CASSEGLTLQTSGMGTDTQYF. CDR3 DNA: TGTGCCAGCAGCGAGGGGCTCACCCTCCAGACTAGCGGGATGGGCACAGATACGCAGTATTTT.

This clone was observed a single time. The chain couples TRBV29-1 to TRBJ2-7; tentatively, D is TRBD1 (6 bases). Germline CDR1 and CDR2: SQVTM and ANQGSEA. The CDR3 covers 13 residues. The V end was cut by 3 bases, the J end by 6 bases, with 15 bases between. The CDR3 reads CSVDQQGRGEQYF. The DNA of the CDR3 is TGCAGCGTTGACCAACAGGGAAGGGGCGAGCAGTACTTC.

In this sample, this clone turned up a few times. The chain uses TRBV30 and TRBJ2-5; a weak D match, TRBD2 (5 bases). The CDR3 spans 17 residues. From germline, CDR1 is GTSNPN and CDR2 SVGIG (reference sequence). The ends were cut back, 0 bases at V and 3 bases at J, with 20 bases in the middle. Here the CDR3 DNA reads TGTGCCTGGAGTGTACCCGAGCGGAGGCGGGTTGAAGAGACCCAGTACTTC. As protein: CAWSVPERRRVEETQYF.

Notes on this clone: This same CDR3 is encoded by further DNA sequences in the sample. This sequence joins TRBV30 and TRBJ2-1, with no clear D. Germline V gene lookup returns CDR1 GTSNPN and CDR2 SVGIG (reference sequence). Trimming removed 3 bases from V and 0 bases from J, with 12 bases in between. The CDR3 has 15 amino acids. The CDR3 DNA is TGTGCCTGGAGCTCAGGCGGTAGCTCCTACAATGAGCAGTTCTTC. Protein product: CAWSSGGSSYNEQFF.

CDR3 sequence (DNA): TGTGCCAGCTCACTCAATTCCCTTCCAGGGGGGAACTATGGCTACACCTTC. It is translated as CASSLNSLPGGNYGYTF. The V gene is TRBV18, the J gene TRBJ1-2; 7 bases align to TRBD1. The CDR3 sequence is 17 residues long. The V gene's germline CDR1 is KGHSH and CDR2 LQKENI. V shed 4 bases, J shed 2 bases, and the junction held 13 bases outside the gene matches.

The chain links TRBV9 to TRBJ2-1; a weak D match, TRBD1 (5 bases). The V end lost 2 bases, the J end lost 5 bases, and 8 bases lay between the germline ends. Germline V CDR1 and CDR2: SGDLS, YYNGEE. CDR3 length: 13 residues. DNA of the CDR3: TGTGCCAGCAGCGTCGACAGTAACAATGAGCAGTTCTTC. It codes for CASSVDSNNEQFF.

The V call is TRBV5-1, the J call TRBJ2-2; 10 bases are shared with TRBD1. Trimming at V came to 3 bases and at J to 0 bases, leaving 2 bases not matched to a gene. This CDR3 is 16 amino acids long. Germline lookup yields CDR1 SGHRS and CDR2 YFSETQ. Here the CDR3 DNA reads TGCGCCAGCAGCTCGGGACAGGGGACGAACACCGGGGAGCTGTTTTTT. It codes for CASSSGQGTNTGELFF.

This chain links TRBV10-3 with TRBJ2-1; the match to TRBD2 covers 9 bases. Looked up from germline, CDR1 is ENHRY and CDR2 is SYGVKD. CDR3 length: 16 amino acids. Trimming took 0 bases from V and 6 from J; bases not matched to a gene: 6. Here the CDR3 reads CAISESSGRSPNEQFF. CDR3 DNA sequence: TGTGCCATCAGTGAGTCGAGCGGGAGGAGCCCCAATGAGCAGTTCTTC.

This clone has just a few counts. The chain employs TRBV29-1 and TRBJ1-2; a weak D match, TRBD1 (6 bases). CDR1 is SQVTM, CDR2 ANQGSEA, per germline. The CDR3 runs to 11 residues. Deletions cut 5 bases from V and 8 bases from J, with 12 bases between. CDR3 coding DNA: TGCAGCGTTACAGGGACTGGGGGCTACACCTTC. Its protein product is CSVTGTGGYTF.

The chain combines TRBV7-2 with TRBJ2-7; D is unclear. Germline V gene data show CDR1 as SGHTA and CDR2 as FQGNSA. The CDR3 spans 13 residues. The germline V and J ends were trimmed by 4 bases and 1 base, with 8 bases remaining between them. The CDR3 spells CASSSPLSYEQYF. CDR3 DNA sequence: TGTGCCAGCAGCTCCCCCCTGTCCTACGAGCAGTACTTC.